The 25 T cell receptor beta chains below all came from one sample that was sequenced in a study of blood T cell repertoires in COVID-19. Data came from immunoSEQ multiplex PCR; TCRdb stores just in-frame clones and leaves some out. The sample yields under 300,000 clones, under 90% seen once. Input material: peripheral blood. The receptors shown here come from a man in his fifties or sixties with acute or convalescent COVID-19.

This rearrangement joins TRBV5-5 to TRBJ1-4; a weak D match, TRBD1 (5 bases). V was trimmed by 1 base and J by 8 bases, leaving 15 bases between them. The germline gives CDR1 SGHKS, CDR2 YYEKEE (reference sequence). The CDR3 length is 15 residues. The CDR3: CASSLLGGASEKLFF. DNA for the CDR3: TGTGCCAGCAGCTTGCTCGGCGGGGCGAGCGAAAAACTGTTTTTT.

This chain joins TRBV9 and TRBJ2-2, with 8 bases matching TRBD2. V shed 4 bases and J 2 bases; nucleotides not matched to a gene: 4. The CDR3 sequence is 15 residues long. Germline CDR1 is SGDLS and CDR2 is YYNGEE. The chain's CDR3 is CASSPRGGNTGELFF. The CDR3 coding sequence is TGTGCCAGCAGCCCCCGGGGGGGTAACACCGGGGAGCTGTTTTTT.

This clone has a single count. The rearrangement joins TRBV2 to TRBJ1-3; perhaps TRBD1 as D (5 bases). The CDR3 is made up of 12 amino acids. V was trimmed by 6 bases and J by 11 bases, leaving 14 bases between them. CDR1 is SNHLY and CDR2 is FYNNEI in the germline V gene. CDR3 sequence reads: CASRLDLTAIYF. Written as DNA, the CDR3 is TGTGCCAGCAGATTGGACCTGACAGCCATATATTTT.

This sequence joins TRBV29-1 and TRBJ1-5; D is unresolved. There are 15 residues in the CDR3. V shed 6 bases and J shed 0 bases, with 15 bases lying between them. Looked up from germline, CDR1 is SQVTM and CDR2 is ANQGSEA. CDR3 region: CSVSDGGFSNQPQHF. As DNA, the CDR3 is TGCAGCGTGAGCGATGGCGGGTTTAGCAATCAGCCCCAGCATTTT.

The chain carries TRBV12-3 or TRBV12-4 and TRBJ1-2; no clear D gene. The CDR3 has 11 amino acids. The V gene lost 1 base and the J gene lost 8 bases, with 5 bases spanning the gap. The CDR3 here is CASSLGHGYTF. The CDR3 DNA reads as TGTGCCAGCAGTTTAGGACACGGCTACACCTTC.

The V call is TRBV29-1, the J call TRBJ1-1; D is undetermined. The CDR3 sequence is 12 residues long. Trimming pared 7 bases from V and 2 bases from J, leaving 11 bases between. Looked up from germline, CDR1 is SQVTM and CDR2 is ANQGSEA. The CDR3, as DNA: TGCAGCGCCGAGCCCATTAACACTGAAGCTTTCTTT. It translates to CSAEPINTEAFF.

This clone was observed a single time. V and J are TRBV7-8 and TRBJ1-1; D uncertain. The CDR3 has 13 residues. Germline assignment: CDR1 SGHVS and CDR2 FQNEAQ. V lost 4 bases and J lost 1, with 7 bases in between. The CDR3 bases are TGTGCCAGCAGCTCAAACAAGAACACTGAAGCTTTCTTT. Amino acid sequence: CASSSNKNTEAFF.

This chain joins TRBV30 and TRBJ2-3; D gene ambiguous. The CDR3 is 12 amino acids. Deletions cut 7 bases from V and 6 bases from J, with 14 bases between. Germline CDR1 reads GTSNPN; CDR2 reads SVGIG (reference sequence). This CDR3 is CASLTLEDTQYF. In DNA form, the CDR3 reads TGTGCCTCCCTCACACTGGAGGATACGCAGTATTTT.

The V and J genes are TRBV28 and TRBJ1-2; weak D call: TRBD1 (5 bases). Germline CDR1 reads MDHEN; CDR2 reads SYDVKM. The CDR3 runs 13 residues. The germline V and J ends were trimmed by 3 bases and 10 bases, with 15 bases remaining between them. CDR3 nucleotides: TGTGCCAGCAGTTTCTCGATGACAGATGCCTACACCTTC. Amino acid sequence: CASSFSMTDAYTF.

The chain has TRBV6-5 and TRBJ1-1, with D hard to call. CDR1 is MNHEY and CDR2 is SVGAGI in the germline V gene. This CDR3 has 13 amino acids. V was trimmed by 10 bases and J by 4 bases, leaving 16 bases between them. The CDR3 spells CATLVRVGTEAFF. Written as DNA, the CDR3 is TGTGCCACCCTTGTGAGGGTTGGCACTGAAGCTTTCTTT.

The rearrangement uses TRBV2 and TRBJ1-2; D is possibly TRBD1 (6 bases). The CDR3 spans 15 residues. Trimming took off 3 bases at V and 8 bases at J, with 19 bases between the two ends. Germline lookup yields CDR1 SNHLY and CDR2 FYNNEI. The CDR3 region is CASSETGQSPMGYTF. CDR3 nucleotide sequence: TGTGCCAGCAGTGAGACAGGACAGTCCCCTATGGGCTACACCTTC. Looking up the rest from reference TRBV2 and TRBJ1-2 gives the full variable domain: EPEVTQTPSHQVTQMGQEVILRCVPISNHLYFYWYRQILGQKVEFLVSFYNNEISEKSEIFDDQFSVERPDGSNFTLKIRSTKLEDSAMYFCASSETGQSPMGYTFGSGTRLTVV.

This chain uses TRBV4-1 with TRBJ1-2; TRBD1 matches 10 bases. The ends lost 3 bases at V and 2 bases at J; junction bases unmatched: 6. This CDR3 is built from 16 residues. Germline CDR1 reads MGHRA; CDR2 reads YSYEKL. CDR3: CASSHPGQGWNYGYTF. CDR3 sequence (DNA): TGCGCCAGCAGCCATCCGGGACAGGGGTGGAACTATGGCTACACCTTC.

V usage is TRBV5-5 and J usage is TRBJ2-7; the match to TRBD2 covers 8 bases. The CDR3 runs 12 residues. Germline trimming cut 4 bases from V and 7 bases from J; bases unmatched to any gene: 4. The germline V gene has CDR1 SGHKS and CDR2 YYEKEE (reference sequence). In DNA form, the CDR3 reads TGTGCCAGCAGCACGGGGGGGGCGGAGCAGTACTTC. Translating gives CASSTGGAEQYF.

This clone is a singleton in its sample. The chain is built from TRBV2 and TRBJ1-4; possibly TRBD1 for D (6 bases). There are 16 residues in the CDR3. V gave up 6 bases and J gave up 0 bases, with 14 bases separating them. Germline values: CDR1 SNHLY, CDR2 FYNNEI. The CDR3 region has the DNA TGTGCCAGCAGGACAGGAAACCCTGCAACTAATGAAAAACTGTTTTTT. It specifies CASRTGNPATNEKLFF.

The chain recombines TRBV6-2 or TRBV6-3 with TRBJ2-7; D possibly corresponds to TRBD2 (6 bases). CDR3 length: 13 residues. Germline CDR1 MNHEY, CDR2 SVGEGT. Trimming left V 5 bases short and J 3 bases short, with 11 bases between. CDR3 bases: TGTGCCAGCAGTAAAGGGACTCGCTACGAGCAGTACTTC. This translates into CASSKGTRYEQYF.

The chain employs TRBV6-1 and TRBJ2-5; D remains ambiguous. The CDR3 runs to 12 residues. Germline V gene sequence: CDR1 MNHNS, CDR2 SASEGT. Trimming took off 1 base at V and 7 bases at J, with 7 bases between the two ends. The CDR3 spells CASSEVLSTQYF. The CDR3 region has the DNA TGTGCCAGCAGTGAAGTCCTTTCGACCCAGTACTTC.

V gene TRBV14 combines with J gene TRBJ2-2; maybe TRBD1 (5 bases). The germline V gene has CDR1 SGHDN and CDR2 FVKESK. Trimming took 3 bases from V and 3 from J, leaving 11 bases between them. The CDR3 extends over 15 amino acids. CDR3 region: CASSQRRGDTGELFF. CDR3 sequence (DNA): TGTGCCAGCAGCCAGAGAAGGGGTGACACCGGGGAGCTGTTTTTT.

CDR3 DNA sequence: TGTGCCAGCAGCCTCCGCGGGCCGCGGGGGTACCAAGAGACCCAGTACTTC. As protein: CASSLRGPRGYQETQYF. This chain connects TRBV11-2 to TRBJ2-5; 7 bases agree with TRBD2. The CDR3 is made up of 17 amino acids. Germline V gene data show CDR1 as SGHAT and CDR2 as FQNNGV. The trim removed 5 bases at V and 0 bases at J, leaving 12 bases unmatched. Full variable domain (outside the CDR3, taken from reference TRBV11-2 and TRBJ2-5): EAGVAQSPRYKIIEKRQSVAFWCNPISGHATLYWYQQILGQGPKLLIQFQNNGVVDDSQLPKDRFSAERLKGVDSTLKIQPAKLEDSAVYLCASSLRGPRGYQETQYFGPGTRLLVL.

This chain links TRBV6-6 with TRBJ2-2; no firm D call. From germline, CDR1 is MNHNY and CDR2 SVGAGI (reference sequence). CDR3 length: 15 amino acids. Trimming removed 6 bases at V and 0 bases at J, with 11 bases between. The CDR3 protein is CASRASRTNTGELFF. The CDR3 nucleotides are TGTGCCAGCAGGGCATCGCGGACGAACACCGGGGAGCTGTTTTTT.

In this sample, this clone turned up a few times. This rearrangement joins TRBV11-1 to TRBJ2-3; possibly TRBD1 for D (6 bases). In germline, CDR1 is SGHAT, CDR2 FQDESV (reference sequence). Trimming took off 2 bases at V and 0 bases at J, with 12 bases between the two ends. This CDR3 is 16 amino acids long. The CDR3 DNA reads TGTGCCAGCAGCTTATTTCAGGGGATGAGCACAGATACGCAGTATTTT. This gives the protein CASSLFQGMSTDTQYF. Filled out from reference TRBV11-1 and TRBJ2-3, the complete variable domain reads EAEVAQSPRYKITEKSQAVAFWCDPISGHATLYWYRQILGQGPELLVQFQDESVVDDSQLPKDRFSAERLKGVDSTLKIQPAELGDSAMYLCASSLFQGMSTDTQYFGPGTRLTVL.

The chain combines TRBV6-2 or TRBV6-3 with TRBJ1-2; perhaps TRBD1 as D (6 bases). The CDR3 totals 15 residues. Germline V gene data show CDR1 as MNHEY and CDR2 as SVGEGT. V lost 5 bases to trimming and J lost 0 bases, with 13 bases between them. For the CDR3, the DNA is TGTGCCAGCAGTCCACACAGGGAACCTAACTATGGCTACACCTTC. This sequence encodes CASSPHREPNYGYTF.

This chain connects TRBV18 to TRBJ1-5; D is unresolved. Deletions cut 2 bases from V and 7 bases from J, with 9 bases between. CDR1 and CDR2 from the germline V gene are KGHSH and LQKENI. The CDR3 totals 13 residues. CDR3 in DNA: TGTGCCAGCTCACCAGGCCGGGAACAGCCCCAGCATTTT. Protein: CASSPGREQPQHF. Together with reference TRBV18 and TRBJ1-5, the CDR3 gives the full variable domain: NAGVMQNPRHLVRRRGQEARLRCSPMKGHSHVYWYRQLPEEGLKFMVYLQKENIIDESGMPKERFSAEFPKEGPSILRIQQVVRGDSAAYFCASSPGREQPQHFGDGTRLSIL.

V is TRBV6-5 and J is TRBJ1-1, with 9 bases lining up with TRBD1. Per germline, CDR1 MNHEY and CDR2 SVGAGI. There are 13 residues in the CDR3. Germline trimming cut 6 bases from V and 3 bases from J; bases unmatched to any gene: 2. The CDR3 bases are TGTGCCAGCAGGAGACAGGGGGACACTGAAGCTTTCTTT. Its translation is CASRRQGDTEAFF.

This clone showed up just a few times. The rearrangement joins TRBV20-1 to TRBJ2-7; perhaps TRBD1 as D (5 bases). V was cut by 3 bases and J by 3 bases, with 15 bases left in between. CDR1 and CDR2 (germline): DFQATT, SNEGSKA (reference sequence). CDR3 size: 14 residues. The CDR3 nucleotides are TGCAGTGCTAGTTCTCCGGACAATATCTACGAGCAGTACTTC. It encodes CSASSPDNIYEQYF.

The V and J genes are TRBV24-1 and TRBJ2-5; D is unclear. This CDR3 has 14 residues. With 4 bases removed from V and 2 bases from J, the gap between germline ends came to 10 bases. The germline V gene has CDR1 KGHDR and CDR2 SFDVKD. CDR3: CATSDSDKQETQYF. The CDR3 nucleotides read TGTGCCACCAGTGACTCAGACAAACAAGAGACCCAGTACTTC.